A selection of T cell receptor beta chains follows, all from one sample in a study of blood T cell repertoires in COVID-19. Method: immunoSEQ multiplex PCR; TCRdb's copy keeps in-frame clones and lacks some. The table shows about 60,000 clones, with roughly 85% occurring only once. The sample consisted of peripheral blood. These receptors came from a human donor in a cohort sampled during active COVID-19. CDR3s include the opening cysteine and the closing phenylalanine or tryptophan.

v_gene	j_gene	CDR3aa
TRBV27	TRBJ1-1	CASSATTGYTEAFF
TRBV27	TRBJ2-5	CASSTQGASKTQYF
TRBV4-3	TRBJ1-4	CASSQDFDVGGKLFF
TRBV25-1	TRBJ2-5	CASSLNRDRGLETQYF
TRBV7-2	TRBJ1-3	CASSLIGTGSGNTIYF
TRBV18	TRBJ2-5	CASSPSFQETQYF
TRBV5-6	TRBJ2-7	CASSLYYEQYF
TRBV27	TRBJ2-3	CASSLVGQDTQYF
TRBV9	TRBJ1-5	CASSVGTFNQPQHF
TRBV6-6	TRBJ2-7	CAGGLAGNEQYF
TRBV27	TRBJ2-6	CASSPNVRTGGNLPGANVLTF
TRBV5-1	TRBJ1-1	CASSLDRGKGTEAFF
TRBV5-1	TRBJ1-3	CASSLLSSGNTIYF
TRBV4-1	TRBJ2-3	CASSQELQTDTQYF
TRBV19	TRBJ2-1	CASSIGTSGGQFF
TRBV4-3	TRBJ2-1	CASSPGTGAYNEQFF
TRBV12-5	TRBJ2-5	CASGFSGGETQYF
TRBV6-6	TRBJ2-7	CASSVAGVYEQYF
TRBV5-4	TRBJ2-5	CASSLKGRETQYF
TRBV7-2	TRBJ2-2	CASSQRQGNHGELFF
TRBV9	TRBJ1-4	CASSSRRGEDNEKLFF
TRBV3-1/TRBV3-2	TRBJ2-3	CASSQDPPAGAGTDTQYF
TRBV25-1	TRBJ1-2	CASSEFWSDYTF
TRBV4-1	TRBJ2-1	CASSQGTSGGPSSYNEQFF
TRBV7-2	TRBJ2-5	CATSPASGVGTQYF
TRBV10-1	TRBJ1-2	CASSAGQSYGYTF
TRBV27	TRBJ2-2	CASSFRLAGVTGELFF
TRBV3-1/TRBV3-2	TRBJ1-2	CASSQSPGTGGQGYTF
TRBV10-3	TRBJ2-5	CAISNGLAPETQYF
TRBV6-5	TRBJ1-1	CASRPRARNTEAFF
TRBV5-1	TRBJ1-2	CASSPLAGANYGYTF
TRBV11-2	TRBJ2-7	CASSLDLVTDGYEQYF
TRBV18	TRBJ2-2	CASSPGQDYTGELFF
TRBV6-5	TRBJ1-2	CASSYSLSGRHGYTF
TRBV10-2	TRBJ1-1	CAAKSGTGDQSTEAFF
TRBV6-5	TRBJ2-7	CASSPPDRGYEQYF
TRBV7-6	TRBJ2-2	CASSLSEASGVTGELFF
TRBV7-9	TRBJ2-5	CASSLALLGWETQYF
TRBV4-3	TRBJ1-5	CASSQDPGDQPQHF
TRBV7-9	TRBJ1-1	CASRPPGGNTEAFF
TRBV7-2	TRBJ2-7	CASSFGGGPSYEQYF
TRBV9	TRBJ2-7	CASSEGDRGPYEQYF
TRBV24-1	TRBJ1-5	CATEGAAGQPQHF
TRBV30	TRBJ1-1	CAWSKTRGGGKTEAFF
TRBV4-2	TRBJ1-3	CASSQARGLRNTIYF
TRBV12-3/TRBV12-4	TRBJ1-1	CASSQNTEAFF
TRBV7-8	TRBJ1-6	CASTRTGGVNSPLHF
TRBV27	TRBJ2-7	CASSLFAGRVPYEQYF
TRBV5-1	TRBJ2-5	CASSERTSGGFQETQYF
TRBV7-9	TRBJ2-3	CASSPPSADTQYF
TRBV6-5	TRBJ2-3	CASGTGASTDTQYF
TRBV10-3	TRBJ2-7	CAISAAGTTLGEQYF
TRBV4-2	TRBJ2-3	CASSQDPRGGDTQYF
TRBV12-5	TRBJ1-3	CASGLVLGAGDSGNTIYF